This T cell receptor beta chain was observed in a study of cytomegalovirus exposure and HLA in healthy donors. Regarding the study as a whole: A previous analysis found most TCR beta V segments productive roughly 90% or roughly 30% of the time. Beyond CMV serostatus, there was no information to go on about immune exposure. Fewer N-insertions than the roughly 700-donor mean were reportedly shown by an Asian-associated ancestry cluster in a later analysis.

Concerning this clone itself: Its antigen is unknown.

The PCR ran on 60 Vbeta and 13 Jbeta primers. Repertoires were generated with immunoSEQ multiplex PCR, while TCRdb's copy carries only in-frame clones and drops some. The sample consists of 100,000 to 120,000 clones, roughly 80% of them appearing once. The CDR3 is 19 residues long. Between the trimmed V and J ends, which lost 3 bases and 0 bases, there was a span of 21 bases. Germline V gene sequence: CDR1 MDHEN, CDR2 SYDVKM. Input material: PBMCs. The chain combines TRBV28 with TRBJ2-1, with D maybe TRBD2 (6 bases). This receptor was obtained from a woman aged 25 to 39 in good health and CMV-seronegative. The CDR3 region has the DNA TGTGCCAGCAGTTTGGTCCCCTTTATTAGCGGAAGCTCCTACAATGAGCAGTTCTTC. Its translation is CASSLVPFISGSSYNEQFF.